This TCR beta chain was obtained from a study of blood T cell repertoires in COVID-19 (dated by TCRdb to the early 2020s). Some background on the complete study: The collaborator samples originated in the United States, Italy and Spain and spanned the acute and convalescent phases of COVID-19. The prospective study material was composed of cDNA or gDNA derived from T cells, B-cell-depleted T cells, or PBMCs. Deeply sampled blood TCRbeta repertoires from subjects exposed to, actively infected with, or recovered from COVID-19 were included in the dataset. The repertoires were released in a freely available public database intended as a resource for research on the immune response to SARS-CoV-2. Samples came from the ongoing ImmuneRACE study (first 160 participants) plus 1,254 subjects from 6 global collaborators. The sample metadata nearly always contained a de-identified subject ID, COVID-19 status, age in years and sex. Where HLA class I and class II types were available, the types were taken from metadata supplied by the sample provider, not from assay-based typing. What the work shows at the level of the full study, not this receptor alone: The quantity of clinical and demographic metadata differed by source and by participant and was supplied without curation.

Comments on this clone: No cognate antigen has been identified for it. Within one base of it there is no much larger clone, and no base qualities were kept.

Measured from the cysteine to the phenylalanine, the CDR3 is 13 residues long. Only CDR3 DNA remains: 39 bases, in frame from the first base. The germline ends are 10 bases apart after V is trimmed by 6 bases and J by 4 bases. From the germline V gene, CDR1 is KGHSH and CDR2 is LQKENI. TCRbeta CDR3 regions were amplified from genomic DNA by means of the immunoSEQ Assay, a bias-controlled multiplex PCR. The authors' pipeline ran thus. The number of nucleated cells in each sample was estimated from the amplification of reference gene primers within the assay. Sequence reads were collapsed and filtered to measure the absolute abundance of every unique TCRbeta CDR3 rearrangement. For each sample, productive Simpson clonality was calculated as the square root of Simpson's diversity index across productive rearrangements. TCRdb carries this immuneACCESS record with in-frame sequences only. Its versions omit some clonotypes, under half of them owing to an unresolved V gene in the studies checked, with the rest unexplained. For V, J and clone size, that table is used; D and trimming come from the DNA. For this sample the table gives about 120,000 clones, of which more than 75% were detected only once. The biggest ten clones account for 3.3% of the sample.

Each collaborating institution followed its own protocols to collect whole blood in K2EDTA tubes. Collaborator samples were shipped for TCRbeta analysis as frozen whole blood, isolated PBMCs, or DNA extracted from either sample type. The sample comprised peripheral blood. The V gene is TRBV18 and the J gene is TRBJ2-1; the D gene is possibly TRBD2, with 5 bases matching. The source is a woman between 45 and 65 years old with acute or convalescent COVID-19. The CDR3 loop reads CASSSDSYNEQFF. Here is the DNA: TGTGCCAGCTCGTCGGACTCTTACAATGAGCAGTTCTTC.